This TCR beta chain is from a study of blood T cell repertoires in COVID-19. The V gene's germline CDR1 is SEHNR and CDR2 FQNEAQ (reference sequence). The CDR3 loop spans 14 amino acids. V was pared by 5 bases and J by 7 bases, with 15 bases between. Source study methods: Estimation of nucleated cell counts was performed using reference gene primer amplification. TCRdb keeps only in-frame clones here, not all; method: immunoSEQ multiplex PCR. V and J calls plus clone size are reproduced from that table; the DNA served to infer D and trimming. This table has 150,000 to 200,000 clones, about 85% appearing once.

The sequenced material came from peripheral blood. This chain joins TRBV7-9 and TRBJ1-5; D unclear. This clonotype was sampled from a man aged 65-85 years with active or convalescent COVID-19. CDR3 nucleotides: TGTGCCAGCAGCCCGATGGCAGGCTTGCAGCCCCAGCATTTT. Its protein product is CASSPMAGLQPQHF.